The clone carrying this T cell receptor (beta chain) occurred many times. The antigen is unknown. Per germline, CDR1 DFQATT and CDR2 SNEGSKA (reference sequence). CDR3 length: 13 amino acids. Trimming cost V 1 base and J 4 bases; bases outside gene matches: 4. CMV status came from CD4+ IFNgamma after overnight CMV lysate stimulation. Sequential positive selection took CD4 T cells first, then CD8 T cells. An equimolar mix of two oligonucleotides served as the beta constant-region primer for TRBC1 and TRBC2. Four rounds of PCR amplified the ligated cDNA using nested alpha and beta constant-region primers plus SP2. The cDNA 3' end received a ligated single-stranded oligonucleotide carrying the SP2 primer and a 12-nucleotide UMI. MiXCR, run by TCRdb on the UMI-ligation and nested PCR reads, gives a single entry per CDR3 protein. There are 120,000 to 150,000 distinct CDR3 sequences in the sample; over 20% occur only once, and 0.11% lies in the top ten.

The data originate from a study of naive and memory T cell subsets. The study's findings and limits: Naive repertoires, especially CD8, held a few larger clonotypes, possibly memory cells re-expressing CD45RA.

The receptor was isolated from a human donor in good health. The gene calls are TRBV20-1 and TRBJ2-7; 7 positions match TRBD2. The sequenced sample was naive CD4+ T cells from blood. CDR3: CSARVAGDYEQYF. The CDR3, as DNA: TGCAGTGCTAGAGTCGCGGGAGATTACGAGCAGTACTTC.